This T cell receptor beta chain was observed in a study of immune cell composition in non-small cell lung cancer. With regard to this clone: Its antigen remains unknown.

General observations from the study: Tumour-associated clones >0.5% occurred in roughly 35% of adenocarcinomas, roughly 80% of squamous. Adenocarcinomas with higher top tumour-associated clone frequency had more reactive TILs.

The assay was immunoSEQ multiplex PCR, and TCRdb's table has in-frame clones only and misses some. The sample contains about 2,100 clones, roughly four fifths of which appear only once. This CDR3 contains 17 residues. Germline-derived CDR1 and CDR2 are LNHDA and SQIVND (reference sequence). V was cut by 6 bases and J by 7 bases, with 24 bases left in between. Input material: lung tumor tissue. The chain is built from TRBV19 and TRBJ2-2; possible D gene TRBD2, 6 bases. The source of this sequence is a human donor with non-small cell lung cancer. CDR3 residues: CASRHGRGKLSSGELFF. In nucleotides, the CDR3 is TGTGCCAGTAGGCACGGTCGGGGGAAACTCTCCAGCGGGGAGCTGTTTTTT.